The present entry profiles one T cell receptor beta chain with its context. Using immunoSEQ multiplex PCR, the repertoire was profiled, and TCRdb retains in-frame clones only, with some absent. Here the sample spans 100,000 to 150,000 clones, almost 85% being singletons. This specimen belongs to a study of blood T cell repertoires in COVID-19. The CDR3 has 12 amino acids. The germline V gene has CDR1 KGHDR and CDR2 SFDVKD. V lost 4 bases, J lost 2 bases, and 4 bases lay in between. This receptor was identified in a man in his 60s with acute or convalescent COVID-19. The V gene is TRBV24-1, the J gene TRBJ2-5, with unresolved D. Sequences were obtained from peripheral blood. The CDR3 protein is CATSDYQETQYF. The CDR3 coding sequence is TGTGCCACCAGTGACTATCAAGAGACCCAGTACTTC.